Listed below are T cell receptor beta chains from one sample, sequenced in a study of radiation and T cells in renal cell carcinoma. The data were produced by immunoSEQ multiplex PCR, yet TCRdb's version contains in-frame clones alone and is incomplete. The profile shows about 49,000 clones, 83% of them singletons. The sample consisted of blood, taken from a patient whose treatment included radiotherapy and nephrectomy. These receptors were obtained from a woman between 65 and 79 years old with renal cell carcinoma. Both conserved end residues are part of each CDR3. A D gene is named only where the DNA matches it firmly. Some rows have no size entry. The others give once, few or many, or a class for an expanded clone.

V: TRBV4-1
size: few
D: .
J: TRBJ2-5
CDR3: CASRGQETQYF
DNA: TGCGCCAGCCGAGGACAAGAGACCCAGTACTTC

V: TRBV2
size: .
D: .
J: TRBJ2-6
CDR3: CASRAGANVLTF
DNA: TGTGCCAGCCGGGCGGGGGCCAACGTCCTGACTTTC

V: TRBV7-9
size: .
D: .
J: TRBJ1-2
CDR3: CASSLVDYGYTF
DNA: TGTGCCAGCAGCTTAGTTGACTATGGCTACACCTTC

V: TRBV5-1
size: many
D: TRBD2
J: TRBJ2-3
CDR3: CASSLTSWKYF
DNA: TGCGCCAGCAGCCTGACTAGCTGGAAGTATTTT

V: TRBV27
size: .
D: TRBD1
J: TRBJ1-5
CDR3: CASSPGQAYSNQPQHF
DNA: TGTGCCAGCAGTCCTGGACAGGCGTATAGCAATCAGCCCCAGCATTTT

V: TRBV19
size: .
D: .
J: TRBJ2-1
CDR3: CASSGVAYNEQFF
DNA: TGTGCCAGTAGTGGAGTAGCCTACAATGAGCAGTTCTTC

V: TRBV2
size: .
D: .
J: TRBJ1-2
CDR3: CASSGDSYGYTF
DNA: TGTGCCAGCAGTGGCGACAGCTATGGCTACACCTTC

V: TRBV27
size: .
D: .
J: TRBJ1-1
CDR3: CASSPRVLERGPEAFF
DNA: TGTGCCAGCAGTCCCCGCGTGCTGGAAAGGGGCCCTGAAGCTTTCTTT

V: TRBV20-1
size: .
D: .
J: TRBJ2-1
CDR3: CSASNYNEQFF
DNA: TGCAGTGCTAGCAACTACAATGAGCAGTTCTTC

V: TRBV5-8
size: .
D: TRBD2
J: TRBJ2-3
CDR3: CASSSGTSSTDTQYF
DNA: TGTGCCAGCAGCTCCGGGACTAGCAGCACAGATACGCAGTATTTT

V: TRBV5-4
size: .
D: TRBD2
J: TRBJ2-7
CDR3: CASSPQRIGGSSYEQYF
DNA: TGTGCCAGCAGCCCGCAAAGGATCGGGGGGTCCTCCTACGAGCAGTACTTC

V: TRBV2
size: .
D: TRBD2
J: TRBJ2-1
CDR3: CASSGPGLATYNEQFF
DNA: TGTGCCAGCAGTGGGCCGGGACTAGCAACCTACAATGAGCAGTTCTTC

V: TRBV2
size: once
D: .
J: TRBJ2-5
CDR3: CASSFGVETQYF
DNA: TGTGCCAGCAGTTTTGGGGTAGAGACCCAGTACTTC

V: TRBV5-1
size: .
D: TRBD2
J: TRBJ2-1
CDR3: CASSWTGTTSPNEQFF
DNA: TGCGCCAGCAGCTGGACCGGGACTACCTCCCCAAATGAGCAGTTCTTC

V: TRBV6-1
size: .
D: .
J: TRBJ1-1
CDR3: CASSVGGSATEAFF
DNA: TGTGCCAGCAGTGTAGGTGGTAGTGCGACTGAAGCTTTCTTT

V: TRBV7-6
size: .
D: TRBD1
J: TRBJ2-1
CDR3: CASSLEDRDIDEQFF
DNA: TGTGCCAGCAGCTTAGAGGACAGGGATATCGATGAGCAGTTCTTC

V: TRBV5-1
size: .
D: .
J: TRBJ2-2
CDR3: CASSFPEPTGELFF
DNA: TGCGCCAGCAGCTTCCCAGAGCCCACCGGGGAGCTGTTTTTT

V: TRBV7-9
size: .
D: TRBD2
J: TRBJ2-5
CDR3: CASSLGDPSGQETQYF
DNA: TGTGCCAGCAGCTTAGGGGACCCTAGCGGCCAAGAGACCCAGTACTTC

V: TRBV5-4
size: .
D: .
J: TRBJ1-1
CDR3: CASSLGAGRAFF
DNA: TGTGCCAGCAGCTTGGGGGCAGGAAGAGCTTTCTTT

V: TRBV10-3
size: few
D: .
J: TRBJ1-1
CDR3: CAIMANTEAFF
DNA: TGTGCCATCATGGCCAACACTGAAGCTTTCTTT

V: TRBV7-6
size: .
D: TRBD2
J: TRBJ2-1
CDR3: CASSPSGSSYNEQFF
DNA: TGTGCCAGCAGCCCAAGCGGGAGCTCCTACAATGAGCAGTTCTTC

V: TRBV6-1
size: once
D: .
J: TRBJ1-5
CDR3: CASIRESNQPQHF
DNA: TGTGCCAGCATCAGGGAGAGCAATCAGCCCCAGCATTTT

V: TRBV21-1
size: .
D: .
J: TRBJ1-6
CDR3: CASSKLTLTDSYNSPLHF
DNA: TGTGCCAGCAGCAAGTTGACCCTGACGGACTCCTATAATTCACCCCTCCACTTT

V: TRBV5-4
size: .
D: TRBD1
J: TRBJ1-2
CDR3: CASSLGTGAGYGYTF
DNA: TGTGCCAGCAGCCTTGGGACAGGGGCAGGCTATGGCTACACCTTC

V: TRBV29-1
size: once
D: .
J: TRBJ2-7
CDR3: CSVEDGVPEQYF
DNA: TGCAGCGTTGAAGATGGTGTTCCCGAGCAGTACTTC

V: TRBV5-1
size: .
D: .
J: TRBJ2-1
CDR3: CASSFQGSNEQFF
DNA: TGCGCCAGCAGCTTTCAGGGTTCCAATGAGCAGTTCTTC

V: TRBV29-1
size: .
D: TRBD1
J: TRBJ1-1
CDR3: CSVEPPGGITEAFF
DNA: TGCAGCGTTGAGCCCCCAGGGGGTATCACTGAAGCTTTCTTT

V: TRBV7-2
size: .
D: TRBD2
J: TRBJ2-7
CDR3: CASSSRLAGSSEQYF
DNA: TGTGCCAGCAGCTCCAGACTAGCAGGTTCGAGCGAGCAGTACTTC

V: TRBV6-5
size: .
D: .
J: TRBJ1-5
CDR3: CASSYERDQPQHF
DNA: TGTGCCAGCAGTTACGAGCGGGATCAGCCCCAGCATTTT

V: TRBV18
size: .
D: .
J: TRBJ1-3
CDR3: CASSPTSGNTIYF
DNA: TGTGCCAGCTCACCTACATCTGGAAACACCATATATTTT

V: TRBV2
size: .
D: .
J: TRBJ1-4
CDR3: CASSGAGPLMEKLFF
DNA: TGTGCCAGCAGCGGGGCCGGACCGCTCATGGAAAAACTGTTTTTT

V: TRBV5-1
size: .
D: TRBD1
J: TRBJ2-7
CDR3: CASSLAGTGAREQYF
DNA: TGCGCCAGCAGCTTGGCCGGGACAGGGGCCCGGGAGCAGTACTTC

V: TRBV7-2
size: .
D: TRBD1
J: TRBJ2-1
CDR3: CASSPRAGGIEQFF
DNA: TGTGCCAGCAGCCCCCGGGCAGGGGGTATTGAGCAGTTCTTC

V: TRBV7-7
size: .
D: TRBD2
J: TRBJ2-5
CDR3: CASSLGEGETQYF
DNA: TGTGCCAGCAGCTTGGGGGAGGGGGAGACCCAGTACTTC

V: TRBV7-8
size: once
D: .
J: TRBJ2-7
CDR3: CASSPRLAYEQYF
DNA: TGTGCCAGCAGCCCTAGACTAGCCTACGAGCAGTACTTC

V: TRBV7-6
size: .
D: TRBD2
J: TRBJ2-3
CDR3: CASSLAGSGGTDTQYF
DNA: TGTGCCAGCAGCTTAGCCGGTAGCGGGGGCACAGATACGCAGTATTTT

V: TRBV19
size: .
D: TRBD1
J: TRBJ1-1
CDR3: CASSIDFWDRGSPEAFF
DNA: TGTGCCAGTAGTATAGATTTTTGGGACAGGGGGAGTCCTGAAGCTTTCTTT

V: TRBV28
size: many
D: .
J: TRBJ1-5
CDR3: CASSLVGRLSNQPQHF
DNA: TGTGCCAGCAGTTTGGTGGGGCGATTGAGCAATCAGCCCCAGCATTTT

V: TRBV4-3
size: .
D: .
J: TRBJ1-1
CDR3: CASSRGGTEAFF
DNA: TGCGCCAGCAGCCGTGGGGGTACTGAAGCTTTCTTT

V: TRBV5-1
size: few
D: .
J: TRBJ1-1
CDR3: CAPSPGEGDTEAFF
DNA: TGCGCCCCGAGCCCGGGGGAGGGAGACACTGAAGCTTTCTTT

V: TRBV5-8
size: .
D: TRBD1
J: TRBJ2-7
CDR3: CASSLEGQGSYEQYF
DNA: TGTGCCAGCAGCTTGGAGGGACAGGGGTCCTACGAGCAGTACTTC

V: TRBV19
size: few
D: .
J: TRBJ1-2
CDR3: CATLGVSPIYGYTF
DNA: TGTGCCACTTTGGGGGTGTCCCCGATCTATGGCTACACCTTC

V: TRBV19
size: .
D: .
J: TRBJ2-7
CDR3: CASSMGLHPYEQYF
DNA: TGTGCCAGTAGTATGGGACTGCACCCCTACGAGCAGTACTTC

V: TRBV5-1
size: .
D: TRBD2
J: TRBJ2-1
CDR3: CASSRERGLPEPVGNEQFF
DNA: TGCGCCAGCAGCAGGGAGCGGGGGCTCCCGGAGCCTGTTGGCAATGAGCAGTTCTTC

V: TRBV5-8
size: .
D: .
J: TRBJ1-4
CDR3: CASSLVMGKLFF
DNA: TGTGCCAGCAGCTTGGTGATGGGAAAACTGTTTTTT